Presented here are 13 T cell receptor beta chains from one specimen sequenced in a study of blood T cell repertoires in COVID-19. The table came from immunoSEQ multiplex PCR; TCRdb's copy has only in-frame clones and leaves some out. Here the sample spans over 85,000 clones, 75% to 85% being singletons. Sequencing was carried out using peripheral blood. The receptors were gathered from a human donor in a cohort sampled during active COVID-19.

This chain connects TRBV29-1 to TRBJ2-7; perhaps TRBD1 as D (6 bases). Germline V CDR1 and CDR2: SQVTM, ANQGSEA. The germline V and J ends were trimmed by 7 bases and 6 bases, with 16 bases remaining between them. The CDR3 is 12 residues long. The CDR3 DNA sequence: TGCAGCGGCGGACAGCCCTCTTCCGAGCAGTACTTC. Encoded protein: CSGGQPSSEQYF.

V gene TRBV24-1 combines with J gene TRBJ2-5, with 9 bases matching TRBD1. Germline V gene data show CDR1 as KGHDR and CDR2 as SFDVKD. The trim removed 4 bases at V and 5 bases at J, leaving 7 bases unmatched. The CDR3 sequence is 15 residues long. This CDR3 is CATSDQTGGVETQYF. As DNA, the CDR3 is TGTGCCACCAGTGACCAAACAGGGGGCGTGGAGACCCAGTACTTC.

This sequence joins TRBV25-1 and TRBJ1-6, with D possibly being TRBD1 (6 bases). CDR1 is MGHDK, CDR2 SYGVNS, per germline. The CDR3 extends over 14 amino acids. V was trimmed by 4 bases and J by 7 bases, leaving 11 bases between them. CDR3 DNA sequence: TGTGCCAGCAGTGTAGCAGGGGCGAATTCACCCCTCCACTTT. Encoded protein: CASSVAGANSPLHF. The full variable domain, its missing parts supplied by reference TRBV25-1 and TRBJ1-6, is EADIYQTPRYLVIGTGKKITLECSQTMGHDKMYWYQQDPGMELHLIHYSYGVNSTEKGDLSSESTVSRIRTEHFPLTLESARPSHTSQYLCASSVAGANSPLHFGNGTRLTVT.

This chain links TRBV7-9 with TRBJ2-1; TRBD2 aligns across 10 bases. J lost 4 bases, V lost 7 bases, and 4 bases had no gene match. CDR1 is SEHNR, CDR2 FQNEAQ, per germline (reference sequence). The CDR3 sequence is 14 residues long. Here the CDR3 reads CASTQREGYNEQFF. In nucleotides, the CDR3 is TGTGCCAGCACACAGCGGGAGGGATACAATGAGCAGTTCTTC.

V is TRBV18 and J is TRBJ2-5; D unresolved. The CDR3 consists of 12 residues. CDR1 KGHSH and CDR2 LQKENI come from the germline V gene. V was cut by 3 bases and J by 5 bases, with 7 bases left in between. The CDR3 protein is CASSPVGETQYF. CDR3 DNA: TGTGCCAGCTCACCCGTCGGGGAGACCCAGTACTTC.

The J gene is TRBJ1-4, the V gene TRBV2; a possible D gene is TRBD1 (5 bases). This CDR3 has 15 residues. Per germline, CDR1 SNHLY and CDR2 FYNNEI. With 4 bases removed from V and 4 bases from J, the gap between germline ends came to 13 bases. CDR3 DNA: TGTGCCAGCAGTGCTAAGGGGATTTTTAATGAAAAACTGTTTTTT. Its translation: CASSAKGIFNEKLFF.

This chain connects TRBV6-2 or TRBV6-3 to TRBJ1-5; maybe TRBD1 (6 bases). This CDR3 has 14 residues. The germline V gene encodes CDR1 MNHEY and CDR2 SVGEGT. V lost 5 bases to trimming and J lost 2 bases, with 10 bases between them. In DNA, the CDR3 is TGTGCCAGCAGTCAACAGGGAGGCAATCAGCCCCAGCATTTT. Encoded protein: CASSQQGGNQPQHF.

This rearrangement joins TRBV21-1 to TRBJ2-7; no DNA check was done on the table's D call, TRBD1. TRBV21-1 represents a pseudogene. The CDR3 length is 17 residues. The CDR3 region is CASTQDRGQPSSYEQYF. The CDR3 DNA sequence: TGTGCCAGCACCCAAGACCGGGGACAGCCAAGCTCCTACGAGCAGTACTTC.

The chain carries TRBV6-5 and TRBJ2-7; TRBD2 agrees at 12 bases. The CDR3 totals 15 residues. J gave up 2 bases and V 5 bases, and 4 bases lay outside the gene matches. CDR1 and CDR2 (germline): MNHEY, SVGAGI. The DNA for the CDR3 is TGTGCCAGCAGTAACAGACTAGCGGGAGCCTACGAGCAGTACTTC. Its translation is CASSNRLAGAYEQYF.

The genes are TRBV15 and TRBJ2-5; D may be TRBD1 (5 bases). Germline V lookup: CDR1 LNHNV, CDR2 YYDKDF (reference sequence). The CDR3 covers 14 residues. V was trimmed by 1 base and J by 2 bases, leaving 8 bases between them. The CDR3 here is CATSRGAGQETQYF. Written as DNA, the CDR3 is TGTGCCACCAGCAGAGGCGCAGGGCAAGAGACCCAGTACTTC.

The chain employs TRBV5-1 and TRBJ2-1; 7 nucleotides line up with TRBD1. V shed 2 bases, J shed 4 bases, and the junction held 9 bases outside the gene matches. The CDR3 sequence is 16 residues long. Germline CDR1 and CDR2: SGHRS and YFSETQ. The CDR3 region has the DNA TGCGCCAGCAGCTTCACAGGGGACCTAAGTTACAATGAGCAGTTCTTC. Residues: CASSFTGDLSYNEQFF.

This clone was detected many times. The chain recombines TRBV9 with TRBJ2-6, with 9 nucleotides matching TRBD1. In germline, CDR1 is SGDLS, CDR2 YYNGEE. V dropped 0 bases and J dropped 0; count of bases not matched to a gene: 7. This CDR3 contains 19 residues. The CDR3 here is CASSVGPGTGYSGANVLTF. CDR3 nucleotides: TGTGCCAGCAGCGTAGGCCCCGGGACAGGGTACTCTGGGGCCAACGTCCTGACTTTC.

The count of this clone is one. The chain joins TRBV18 to TRBJ2-7; TRBD2 is a possible D gene (6 bases). V was trimmed by 3 bases and J by 5 bases, leaving 14 bases between them. CDR1 and CDR2 (germline): KGHSH, LQKENI. The CDR3 totals 14 residues. DNA for the CDR3: TGTGCCAGCTCACCCCGGCGGGAAGGGAACGAGCAGTACTTC. It specifies CASSPRREGNEQYF.